This TCR beta chain comes out of a study of blood T cell repertoires in COVID-19. Study information: Specimens from acute and convalescent COVID-19 originated in the United States, Italy and Spain. Nucleic acid was either cDNA or gDNA, and it came from T cells, B-cell-depleted T cells, or PBMCs.

The repertoire was sequenced with immunoSEQ multiplex PCR; TCRdb's copy has only in-frame clones and lacks some. The table includes around 300,000 clones, 90% detected once. Seattle researchers signed up patients amid active infection and tracked them longitudinally. In its sample, this clone was seen once. Sequences were obtained from peripheral blood. This receptor was obtained from a woman aged 50 to 65 with COVID-19, enrolled during active disease.

The CDR3 sequence: CASSLWEAGLNTEAFF. CDR3 sequence (DNA): TGTGCCAGCAGCTTATGGGAAGCGGGGTTGAACACTGAAGCTTTCTTT. V and J are TRBV11-2 and TRBJ1-1; D is unresolved. CDR1 and CDR2 (germline): SGHAT, FQNNGV. Between the trimmed V and J ends, which lost 2 bases and 0 bases, there was a span of 13 bases. The CDR3 loop spans 16 amino acids. The whole variable domain, remainder taken from reference TRBV11-2 and TRBJ1-1, is EAGVAQSPRYKIIEKRQSVAFWCNPISGHATLYWYQQILGQGPKLLIQFQNNGVVDDSQLPKDRFSAERLKGVDSTLKIQPAKLEDSAVYLCASSLWEAGLNTEAFFGQGTRLTVV.